Given below is one T cell receptor (beta chain) in context. Antigen specificity is unknown. The data belong to a study of T-cell memory formation after mild COVID-19. The 5'RACE method, run with constant-segment primers, produced TCR alpha and TCR beta cDNA libraries (carrying sample barcodes and UMIs). TCRdb re-called the 5' RACE reads through MiXCR, storing one row per CDR3 protein. The sample records a few hundred thousand distinct CDR3 sequences, more than 9% being singletons. CDR3 length: 15 residues. The germline V gene encodes CDR1 SEHNR and CDR2 FQNEAQ (reference sequence). Trimming stripped 0 bases from V and 4 bases from J, with 12 bases between. Overall study findings and caveats: The pre-infection memory compartment contained some responding clones, suggesting cross-reactive memory joined. Contracting CD8+ clones were enriched in EMRA, CD4+ mainly in CM and EM. Clones that shrank (day 15 to 85) were balanced CD4/CD8, whereas later expanders leaned CD4+.

Sequenced input: PBMCs or a T cell subset sorted from them (not recorded which). The sequence came from a man aged 18 to 29 who had mild COVID-19 (a few samples of this study predate the infection). Cell type and time point are not known. The chain joins TRBV7-9 to TRBJ1-2, with a tentative D call TRBD1 (5 bases). This CDR3 is CASSLAQRGAYGYTF. The CDR3 bases are TGTGCCAGCAGCTTAGCTCAGAGAGGGGCCTATGGCTACACCTTC.